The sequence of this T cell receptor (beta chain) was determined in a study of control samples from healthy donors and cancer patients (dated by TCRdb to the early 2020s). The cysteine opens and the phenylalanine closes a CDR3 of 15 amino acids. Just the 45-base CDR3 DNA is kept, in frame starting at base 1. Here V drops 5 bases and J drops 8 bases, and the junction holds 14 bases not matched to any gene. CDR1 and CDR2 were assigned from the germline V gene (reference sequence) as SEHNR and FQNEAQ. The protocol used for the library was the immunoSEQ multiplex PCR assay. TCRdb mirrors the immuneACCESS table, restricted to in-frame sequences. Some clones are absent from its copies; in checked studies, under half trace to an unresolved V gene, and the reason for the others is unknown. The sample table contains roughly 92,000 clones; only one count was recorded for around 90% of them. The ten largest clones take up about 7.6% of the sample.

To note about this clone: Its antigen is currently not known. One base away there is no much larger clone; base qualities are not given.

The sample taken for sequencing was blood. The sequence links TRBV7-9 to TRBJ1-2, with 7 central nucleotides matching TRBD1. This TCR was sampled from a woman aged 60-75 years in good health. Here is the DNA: TGTGCCAGCAGCCAAGATCGGACAGGTTCCTGGGGCTACACCTTC. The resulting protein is CASSQDRTGSWGYTF.